The present TCR beta chain was sequenced within a study of CD8 T cells in ankylosing spondylitis. From the 5' RACE reads, TCRdb called clonotypes with MiXCR, one entry per CDR3 protein. Of more than 500,000 distinct CDR3 sequences listed, under 5.5% are singletons. Study-wide results and limits: Prior literature has documented some motif variants in synovial fluid and blood from reactive arthritis. Seven to nine highly homologous variants made up a TCR beta motif that seemed to typify ankylosing spondylitis blood. The authors reported significant enrichment of disease-linked clones in matched ankylosing spondylitis synovial fluid.

Germline CDR1 and CDR2: MNHNS and SASEGT. The CDR3 length is 15 residues. J lost 0 bases, V lost 6 bases, and 5 bases had no gene match. At least ten counts were recorded for this clonotype. Its antigen is unidentified. This chain uses TRBV6-1 with TRBJ1-3; the match to TRBD1 covers 7 bases. Sequencing was performed on blood, either unsorted or a sorted T cell fraction (not recorded which). The TCR comes from a male donor with ankylosing spondylitis. In nucleotides, the CDR3 is TGTGCCAGCAGCCCCAGACAGGGCTCTGGAAACACCATATATTTT. It encodes CASSPRQGSGNTIYF.